These 20 T cell receptor beta chains share one sample of origin, sequenced in a study of low-dose radiotherapy and immunotherapy resistance in tumors. The PCR that amplified TCRs ran for around 22 cycles, relying on a constant-region primer and a V-primer adapter. TCRdb itself ran the reads through MiXCR, one entry per CDR3 protein. The table has around 57,000 distinct CDR3 sequences, approximately 33% seen once. Time point of the sample: after trial treatment. Sample treatment: LDRT plus nivolumab, ipilimumab, low-dose cyclophosphamide and aspirin (RACIN trial). This material consisted of PBMCs, taken after low-dose radiotherapy plus immunotherapy. The receptors shown here come from a male donor with rectosigmoid adenocarcinoma.

The V and J genes are TRBV5-1 and TRBJ2-1, with 7 bases fitting TRBD1. J lost 9 bases, V lost 2 bases, and 11 bases had no gene match. The germline V gene has CDR1 SGHRS and CDR2 YFSETQ. The CDR3 covers 15 residues. The CDR3 DNA reads TGCGCCAGCAGCTTAACAGGGGAAATTGGGGGTGAGCAGTTCTTC. Protein product: CASSLTGEIGGEQFF. The variable domain in full, completed from reference TRBV5-1 and TRBJ2-1, reads KAGVTQTPRYLIKTRGQQVTLSCSPISGHRSVSWYQQTPGQGLQFLFEYFSETQRNKGNFPGRFSGRQFSNSRSEMNVSTLELGDSALYLCASSLTGEIGGEQFFGPGTRLTVL.

This clonotype was counted at least ten times. CDR3 bases: TGCGCCAGCAGCCAAGTCGGGGCAGGGGTTGAAAAACTGTTTTTT. This gives the protein CASSQVGAGVEKLFF. The V gene is TRBV4-3, the J gene TRBJ1-4, with D maybe TRBD1 (6 bases). With 1 base removed from V and 7 bases from J, the gap between germline ends came to 13 bases. Germline CDR1 LGHNA, CDR2 YSLEER. CDR3 length equals 15 residues.

This clonotype is a singleton in its sample. The gene calls are TRBV24-1 and TRBJ2-5; 8 bases are a match to TRBD1. Germline values: CDR1 KGHDR, CDR2 SFDVKD. The trim removed 3 bases at V and 1 base at J, leaving 3 bases unmatched. This CDR3 is 15 amino acids long. CDR3 nucleotide sequence: TGTGCCACCAGTGATACAGGGACAGGCCAAGAGACCCAGTACTTC. It encodes CATSDTGTGQETQYF.

This clonotype has at least ten counts. This CDR3 is CASIGQGRINGYTF. For the CDR3, the DNA is TGTGCCAGCATTGGGCAGGGTAGGATCAATGGCTACACCTTC. The rearrangement links TRBV6-1 to TRBJ1-2; weak D call: TRBD1 (5 bases). V was trimmed by 7 bases and J by 6 bases, leaving 18 bases between them. This CDR3 is 14 amino acids long. Germline loops: CDR1 MNHNS, CDR2 SASEGT.

In its sample, this clonotype was seen many times. The chain carries TRBV7-9 and TRBJ1-3; D remains ambiguous. This CDR3 spans 13 amino acids. Germline values: CDR1 SEHNR, CDR2 FQNEAQ (reference sequence). V lost 1 base and J lost 11, with 12 bases in between. The CDR3 DNA sequence: TGTGCCAGCAGCTTAGTAGCCGGCAACGCCATATATTTT. Its protein product is CASSLVAGNAIYF. The whole variable domain, remainder taken from reference TRBV7-9 and TRBJ1-3, is DTGVSQNPRHKITKRGQNVTFRCDPISEHNRLYWYRQTLGQGPEFLTYFQNEAQLEKSRLLSDRFSAERPKGSFSTLEIQRTEQGDSAMYLCASSLVAGNAIYFGEGSWLTVV.

The chain couples TRBV23-1 to TRBJ1-5; D remains ambiguous. TRBV23-1 belongs to the ORF category, with a function that is uncertain. The ends were cut back, 2 bases at V and 2 bases at J, with 10 bases in the middle. CDR3 length: 15 amino acids. CDR3 nucleotide sequence: TGCGCCAGCAGTCAAGACCCGGGCGGCAATCAGCCCCAGCATTTT. As protein: CASSQDPGGNQPQHF.

This clonotype was seen many times. CDR3 in DNA: TGTGCCAGCAGCCAAGATAAGGGGCGGTACGAGCAGTACTTC. This gives the protein CASSQDKGRYEQYF. V is TRBV4-2 and J is TRBJ2-7; possibly TRBD1 for D (5 bases). The CDR3 runs 14 residues. CDR1 is LGHNA and CDR2 is YNFKEQ in the germline V gene. V lost 0 bases and J 4 bases, leaving 10 bases between the germline ends.

The chain has TRBV5-5 and TRBJ1-5, with D tentatively TRBD1 (5 bases). From germline, CDR1 is SGHKS and CDR2 YYEKEE (reference sequence). V dropped 3 bases and J dropped 0 bases, with 7 bases sitting between them. There are 14 residues in the CDR3. CDR3 nucleotides: TGTGCCAGCAGCTGGGACGGTAGCAATCAGCCCCAGCATTTT. Protein sequence: CASSWDGSNQPQHF.

This clonotype was observed many times. The chain carries TRBV6-2 or TRBV6-3 and TRBJ2-1; 8 nucleotides align to TRBD2. Per the germline V gene, CDR1 is MNHEY and CDR2 is SVGEGT. V was pared by 10 bases and J by 0 bases, with 2 bases of the junction left unmatched. The CDR3 sequence is 13 residues long. CDR3 nucleotides: TGTGCCATCGGGACTAGCTCCTACAATGAGCAGTTCTTC. Amino acids: CAIGTSSYNEQFF.

The table lists this clonotype with a few counts. It is likely a read error: a sequence one base away is far more abundant. The rearrangement links TRBV11-2 to TRBJ2-1; D unclear. V dropped 6 bases and J dropped 10 bases, with 19 bases sitting between them. CDR1 is SGHAT, CDR2 FQNNGV, per germline. The CDR3 sequence is 14 residues long. In nucleotides, the CDR3 is TGTGCCAGCAGTGATACAGCATTGACCTACGAGCAGTTCTTC. It translates to CASSDTALTYEQFF.

This clonotype has a count of ten or more. The genes are TRBV7-2 and TRBJ1-6; possible D gene TRBD1, 5 bases. The CDR3 covers 14 residues. Germline assignment: CDR1 SGHTA and CDR2 FQGNSA. V lost 5 bases and J 16 bases, leaving 21 bases between the germline ends. The CDR3 DNA follows: TGTGCCAGCAGCGCCGCCCCCTGGGGCCCAACTCTCCACTTT. This codes for CASSAAPWGPTLHF.

This clonotype was seen repeatedly, ten times or more. V is TRBV7-9 and J is TRBJ2-3, with D perhaps being TRBD1 or TRBD2 (6 bases each). From germline, CDR1 is SEHNR and CDR2 FQNEAQ (reference sequence). V was clipped by 4 bases and J by 10 bases, with 9 bases between them. The length of the CDR3 is 11 residues. The CDR3: CASSYREAQYF. In DNA, the CDR3 is TGTGCCAGCAGCTACAGGGAGGCGCAGTATTTT.

This clonotype has at least ten counts. The DNA of the CDR3 is TGTGCCAGCAGCTTCCTTGAACGGACAGGGGGCCCAGAGGGGATACCCTACGAGCAGTACTTC. This codes for CASSFLERTGGPEGIPYEQYF. This chain uses TRBV7-9 with TRBJ2-7, with TRBD1 matching 11 bases. The germline V gene encodes CDR1 SEHNR and CDR2 FQNEAQ (reference sequence). The CDR3 is made up of 21 amino acids. Losses at the gene ends were 3 bases for V and 2 bases for J; bases not matched to a gene: 21.

By share, this clonotype ranks as medium-sized. The J gene is TRBJ2-1, the V gene TRBV28; TRBD1 agrees at 9 bases. Looked up from germline, CDR1 is MDHEN and CDR2 is SYDVKM. The CDR3 contains 15 residues. Unmatched junction bases numbered 10, after V lost 6 bases and J lost 7 bases. The CDR3 DNA sequence: TGTGCCAGCAGGGCGTGGGGACAGGGAAGGAATGAGCAGTTCTTC. This translates into CASRAWGQGRNEQFF.

This clonotype was counted at least ten times. V gene TRBV7-6 combines with J gene TRBJ1-4; tentatively, D is TRBD1 (5 bases). The CDR3 runs to 13 residues. The germline V and J ends were trimmed by 6 bases and 10 bases, with 15 bases remaining between them. CDR1 SGHVS and CDR2 FNYEAQ come from the germline V gene. CDR3 coding DNA: TGTGCCAGCAGTTCAACGGGGCGGGGAAAACTGTTTTTT. Encoded protein: CASSSTGRGKLFF.

This clonotype occurred a few times. V is TRBV28 and J is TRBJ2-7; 11 positions agree with TRBD1. CDR1 is MDHEN and CDR2 is SYDVKM in the germline V gene. The CDR3 contains 15 residues. V was pared by 5 bases and J by 3 bases, with 6 bases of the junction left unmatched. CDR3 nucleotides: TGTGCCAGCAGTCCGACGGACAGGGGGCTCTACGAGCAGTACTTC. It specifies CASSPTDRGLYEQYF.

This clonotype is classed as medium-sized. In DNA, the CDR3 is TGTGCCAGCAGCTTAGACCAGAGCGGGACTAGCGGGGGCAATGAGCAGTTCTTC. Protein sequence: CASSLDQSGTSGGNEQFF. V usage is TRBV11-3 and J usage is TRBJ2-1; 14 nucleotides align to TRBD2. CDR1 and CDR2 (germline): SGHNT, YENEEA. This CDR3 has 18 residues. J was trimmed by 6 bases and V by 0 bases; bases with no gene match: 7.

This clonotype was picked up many times. The chain recombines TRBV20-1 with TRBJ1-2; D is perhaps TRBD1 (6 bases). V was clipped by 6 bases and J by 6 bases, with 20 bases between them. Per germline, CDR1 DFQATT and CDR2 SNEGSKA (reference sequence). The CDR3 runs to 14 residues. The CDR3 DNA follows: TGCAGTGCGTCTTTTGGGCAGGGGAGAGATGGCTACACCTTC. Amino acids: CSASFGQGRDGYTF.

This clonotype appeared a few times. The chain couples TRBV23-1 to TRBJ1-2, with D hard to call. TRBV23-1 is an ORF for which the function is uncertain. The germline V and J ends were trimmed by 6 bases and 8 bases, with 19 bases remaining between them. CDR3 length: 14 amino acids. In DNA, the CDR3 is TGCGCCAGCAGATCCCCCGTGAAACCGTGGGGCTACACCTTC. Its protein product is CASRSPVKPWGYTF.

Regarding this clonotype: At one end the junction does not follow the germline gene, possibly because of a read error. The chain is built from TRBV12-3 or TRBV12-4 and TRBJ2-4; 11 bases fit TRBD2. CDR3 size: 15 residues. The DNA for the CDR3 is TGTGCCAGCAGGTTAGCGGGAGGGCTCAAAAACATTCAGTACTTC. Protein sequence: CASRLAGGLKNIQYF.